The 14 T cell receptor beta chains listed next were all sequenced from one sample in a study of shared clonotypes between healthy human individuals. Only in-frame clones appear in the TCRdb table, and some are missing; sequencing was by immunoSEQ multiplex PCR. Here the sample spans 1,500,000 or so clones, around 95% being singletons. Material: naive CD4+ T cells sorted from blood. The subset: CD45RA+ positively selected. The receptors come from a man aged 25-45 years in good health.

This clone was picked up one time. The J gene is TRBJ2-2, the V gene TRBV15, with D possibly matching TRBD1 (6 bases). This CDR3 contains 16 residues. CDR1 and CDR2 (germline): LNHNV, YYDKDF (reference sequence). The V and J ends lost 2 bases and 0 bases respectively, with 10 bases between them. The DNA for the CDR3 is TGTGCCACCAGCAGACAGGACAGCGCGAACACCGGGGAGCTGTTTTTT. Protein sequence: CATSRQDSANTGELFF.

The chain recombines TRBV5-1 with TRBJ2-1; 9 bases are a match to TRBD2. The CDR3 length is 18 residues. Germline V CDR1 and CDR2: SGHRS, YFSETQ. J was trimmed by 3 bases and V by 0 bases; bases with no gene match: 10. The CDR3 spells CASSLAVLASGDYNEQFF. CDR3 DNA sequence: TGCGCCAGCAGCTTGGCCGTTTTGGCTAGCGGGGACTACAATGAGCAGTTCTTC.

The chain employs TRBV27 and TRBJ2-1; no clear D gene. The V end lost 2 bases, the J end lost 8 bases, and 16 bases lay between the germline ends. The CDR3 has 15 amino acids. Germline CDR1 and CDR2: MNHEY and SMNVEV (reference sequence). CDR3 DNA: TGTGCCAGCAGTTTAGGGCAGGTGATTATCGATGAGCAGTTCTTC. Its translation is CASSLGQVIIDEQFF.

This clone was observed a single time. V usage is TRBV19 and J usage is TRBJ2-7; 9 nucleotides line up with TRBD1. This CDR3 spans 15 amino acids. Germline-derived CDR1 and CDR2 are LNHDA and SQIVND (reference sequence). The V and J ends lost 2 bases and 3 bases, in that order; junction bases with no gene match: 5. The DNA for the CDR3 is TGTGCCAGTAGTATACCGGGACAGGGCCTCTACGAGCAGTACTTC. Amino acid sequence: CASSIPGQGLYEQYF.

The genes are TRBV15 and TRBJ2-7; the D is unclear. This CDR3 contains 15 residues. Germline values: CDR1 LNHNV, CDR2 YYDKDF (reference sequence). V gave up 1 base and J gave up 3 bases, with 13 bases separating them. CDR3 DNA sequence: TGTGCCACCAGCAGAGGCCCCATACAGTTCTACGAGCAGTACTTC. Protein sequence: CATSRGPIQFYEQYF.

With regard to this clone: Other nucleotide sequences from this sample produce the same CDR3. The V and J genes are TRBV5-1 and TRBJ2-1; 8 nucleotides align to TRBD2. With 0 bases clipped from V and 3 bases from J, the junction kept 2 bases outside the gene matches. The CDR3 is 15 amino acids. Germline V gene data show CDR1 as SGHRS and CDR2 as YFSETQ. As DNA, the CDR3 is TGCGCCAGCAGCTTGGACCTAGCGGGCTACAATGAGCAGTTCTTC. This gives the protein CASSLDLAGYNEQFF.

The genes are TRBV6-4 and TRBJ2-2, with D possibly TRBD1 on 5 matching bases. Trimming shortened V by 8 bases and J by 4 bases, and 14 bases separated the two germline ends. CDR3 length: 14 residues. The V gene's germline CDR1 is MRHNA and CDR2 SNTAGT. The CDR3 region has the DNA TGTGCCAGCCGCAGGACGGACATCACCGGGGAGCTGTTTTTT. It specifies CASRRTDITGELFF.

This sequence joins TRBV18 and TRBJ1-1; 8 bases are a match to TRBD1. The junction had 10 bases not matched to a gene; V was cut back by 3 bases and J by 4 bases. This CDR3 has 16 residues. The germline gives CDR1 KGHSH, CDR2 LQKENI. CDR3 region: CASSPAAGGFVTEAFF. The CDR3 nucleotides read TGTGCCAGCTCACCGGCGGCAGGGGGCTTTGTCACTGAAGCTTTCTTT.

This chain links TRBV15 with TRBJ1-5; no clear D. In germline, CDR1 is LNHNV, CDR2 YYDKDF (reference sequence). The V and J ends lost 0 bases and 5 bases respectively, with 5 bases between them. This CDR3 has 13 amino acids. Here the CDR3 DNA reads TGTGCCACCAGCAGAGAGGCCTATCAGCCCCAGCATTTT. Encoded protein: CATSREAYQPQHF.

The rearrangement links TRBV7-8 to TRBJ2-3, with 12 bases fitting TRBD2. The CDR3 has 17 residues. The V gene end was trimmed by 5 bases and the J gene end by 3 bases; junction bases not matched to a gene: 9. The V gene's germline CDR1 is SGHVS and CDR2 FQNEAQ. The CDR3 sequence: CASSPSGRDWGTDTQYF. The CDR3 DNA reads as TGTGCCAGCAGCCCTAGCGGGAGGGATTGGGGGACAGATACGCAGTATTTT.

The chain combines TRBV18 with TRBJ2-7, with 7 bases lining up with TRBD1. The CDR3 sequence is 17 residues long. Germline V lookup: CDR1 KGHSH, CDR2 LQKENI. Unmatched junction bases numbered 15, after V lost 3 bases and J lost 4 bases. The CDR3 bases are TGTGCCAGCTCACCGAACCGGGCCGGGACAGTGTCGTACGAGCAGTACTTC. Translating it yields CASSPNRAGTVSYEQYF.

Notes on this clone: The sample carries other DNA sequences with the same CDR3. The chain uses TRBV19 and TRBJ1-5, with 7 nucleotides matching TRBD1. Germline loops: CDR1 LNHDA, CDR2 SQIVND (reference sequence). V lost 6 bases to trimming and J lost 3 bases; unmatched junction nucleotides: 2. This CDR3 has 13 residues. The CDR3 reads CASSGTVNQPQHF. The CDR3 region has the DNA TGTGCCAGTAGCGGGACAGTCAATCAGCCCCAGCATTTT. The full variable domain, rest sourced from reference TRBV19 and TRBJ1-5, is DGGITQSPKYLFRKEGQNVTLSCEQNLNHDAMYWYRQDPGQGLRLIYYSQIVNDFQKGDIAEGYSVSREKKESFPLTVTSAQKNPTAFYLCASSGTVNQPQHFGDGTRLSIL.

The gene calls are TRBV27 and TRBJ2-2; 10 positions agree with TRBD1. The CDR3 is 16 residues long. CDR1 is MNHEY, CDR2 SMNVEV, per germline (reference sequence). The V segment lost 2 bases and the J segment 14 bases; nucleotides outside the gene matches: 14. The CDR3 DNA reads as TGTGCCAGCAGTTTAGACAGGGGGCGAGCTAGCGCGATCCTGTTTTTT. It yields the protein CASSLDRGRASAILFF.

The V call is TRBV2, the J call TRBJ2-2; D ambiguous. Germline V gene data show CDR1 as SNHLY and CDR2 as FYNNEI. CDR3 size: 11 residues. V was trimmed by 7 bases and J by 6 bases, leaving 6 bases between them. Here the CDR3 reads CASNRAGELFF. CDR3 coding DNA: TGTGCCAGCAATCGGGCCGGGGAGCTGTTTTTT.